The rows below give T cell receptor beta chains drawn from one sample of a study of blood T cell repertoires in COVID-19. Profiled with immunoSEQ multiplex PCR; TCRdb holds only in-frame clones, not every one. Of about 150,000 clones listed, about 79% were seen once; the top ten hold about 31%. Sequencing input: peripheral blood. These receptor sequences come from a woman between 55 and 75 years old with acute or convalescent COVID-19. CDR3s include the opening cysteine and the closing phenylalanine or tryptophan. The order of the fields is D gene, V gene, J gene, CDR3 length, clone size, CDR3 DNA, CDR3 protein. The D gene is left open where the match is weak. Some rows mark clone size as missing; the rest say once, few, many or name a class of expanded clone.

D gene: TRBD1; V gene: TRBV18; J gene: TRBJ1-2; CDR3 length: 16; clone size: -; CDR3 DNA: TGTGCCAGCTCACCAGGGACAGGGGTTTTTAGCTATGGCTACACCTTC; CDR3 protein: CASSPGTGVFSYGYTF
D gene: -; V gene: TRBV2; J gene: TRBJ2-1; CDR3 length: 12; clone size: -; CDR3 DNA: TGTGCCGGATCCTTAGGGAGCAATGAGCAGTTCTTC; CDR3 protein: CAGSLGSNEQFF
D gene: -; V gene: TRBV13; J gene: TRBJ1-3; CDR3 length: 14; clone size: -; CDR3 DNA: TGTGCCAGCAGCTTTGGGCAGACTGGAAACACCATATATTTT; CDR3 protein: CASSFGQTGNTIYF
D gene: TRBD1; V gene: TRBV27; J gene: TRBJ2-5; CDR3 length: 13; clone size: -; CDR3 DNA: TGTGCCAGCCGACAGGGGGATATGGAGACCCAGTACTTC; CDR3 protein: CASRQGDMETQYF
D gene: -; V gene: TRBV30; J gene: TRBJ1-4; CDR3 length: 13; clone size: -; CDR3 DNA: TGTGCCTGGAGGAGGACTATGAATGAAAAACTGTTTTTT; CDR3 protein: CAWRRTMNEKLFF
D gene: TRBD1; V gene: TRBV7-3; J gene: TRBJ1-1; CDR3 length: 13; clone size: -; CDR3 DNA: TGTGCCAGCAGCTCTTCACAGGGGACGATTGCTTTCTTT; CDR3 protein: CASSSSQGTIAFF
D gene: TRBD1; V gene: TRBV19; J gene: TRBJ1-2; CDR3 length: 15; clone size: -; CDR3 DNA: TGTGCCAGTAGTATAGCTTCTTCCCAGGGGGGAGGCTACACCTTC; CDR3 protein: CASSIASSQGGGYTF
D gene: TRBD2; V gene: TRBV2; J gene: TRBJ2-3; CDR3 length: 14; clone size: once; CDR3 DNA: TGTGCCAGCACCGACGGGGGGGGGACAGATACGCAGTATTTT; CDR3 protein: CASTDGGGTDTQYF
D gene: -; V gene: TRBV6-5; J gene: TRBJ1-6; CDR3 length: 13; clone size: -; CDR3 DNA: TGTGCCAGCAGTTACTCGAATCATCGGGGGCTCCACTTT; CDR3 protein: CASSYSNHRGLHF
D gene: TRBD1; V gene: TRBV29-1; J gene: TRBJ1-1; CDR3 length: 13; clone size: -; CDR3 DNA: TGCAGCGTTGTGACAGGGGGTTCGGCGCGAGCTTTCTTT; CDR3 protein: CSVVTGGSARAFF
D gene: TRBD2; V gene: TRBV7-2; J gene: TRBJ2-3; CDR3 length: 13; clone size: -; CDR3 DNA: TGTGCCACTAGCGGGGGCATCACAGATACGCAGTATTTT; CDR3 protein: CATSGGITDTQYF
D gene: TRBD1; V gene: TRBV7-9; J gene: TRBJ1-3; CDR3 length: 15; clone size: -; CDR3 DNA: TGTGCCAGCAGCTCGGACAGGGGGTCCGGAAACACCATATATTTT; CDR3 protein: CASSSDRGSGNTIYF
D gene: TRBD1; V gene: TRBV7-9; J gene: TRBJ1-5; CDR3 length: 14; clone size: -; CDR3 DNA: TGTGCCAGCAGCCGAGGACAGGATAATCAGCCCCAGCATTTT; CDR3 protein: CASSRGQDNQPQHF
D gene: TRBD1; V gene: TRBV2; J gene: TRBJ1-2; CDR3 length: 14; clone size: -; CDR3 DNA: TGTGCCAGCAGTGAACAGGGGGTTAACTATGGCTACACCTTC; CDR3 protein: CASSEQGVNYGYTF
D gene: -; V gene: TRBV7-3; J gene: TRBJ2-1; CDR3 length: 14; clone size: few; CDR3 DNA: TGTGCCAGCAGCTCCCTTCCGCGGCCCAATGAGCAGTTCTTC; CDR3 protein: CASSSLPRPNEQFF
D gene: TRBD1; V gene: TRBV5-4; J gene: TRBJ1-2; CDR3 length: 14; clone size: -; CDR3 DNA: TGTGCCAGCAGCGTCGGACAGGGGAACTATGGCTACACCTTC; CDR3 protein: CASSVGQGNYGYTF
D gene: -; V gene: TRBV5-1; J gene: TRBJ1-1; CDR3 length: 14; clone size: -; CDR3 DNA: TGCGCCAGCAGCTTGAATACGGTGAACACTGAAGCTTTCTTT; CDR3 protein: CASSLNTVNTEAFF
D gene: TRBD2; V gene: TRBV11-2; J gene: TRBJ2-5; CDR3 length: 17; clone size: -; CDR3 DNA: TGTGCCAGCAGCTTAGAGTTGGCTAGCGGGTGGCAAGAGACCCAGTACTTC; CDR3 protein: CASSLELASGWQETQYF
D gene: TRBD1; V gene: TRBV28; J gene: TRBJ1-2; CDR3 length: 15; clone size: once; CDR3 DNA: TGTGCCAGCAGTTCCCCAGCCGGGACAGACTATGGCTACACCTTC; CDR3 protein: CASSSPAGTDYGYTF
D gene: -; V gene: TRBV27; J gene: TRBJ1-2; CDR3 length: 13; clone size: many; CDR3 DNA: TGTGCCAGCAGTTTGTCCAGAGGCTATGGCTACACCTTC; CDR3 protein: CASSLSRGYGYTF
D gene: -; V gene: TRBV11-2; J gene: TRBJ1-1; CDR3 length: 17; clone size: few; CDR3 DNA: TGTGCCAGCAGCTTAGATCCTCGACAGGTAATGAACACTGAAGCTTTCTTT; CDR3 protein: CASSLDPRQVMNTEAFF
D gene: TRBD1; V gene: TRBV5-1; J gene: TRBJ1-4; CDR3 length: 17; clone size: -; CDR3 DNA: TGCGCCAGCAGCTTGTCTAGCTTTTTACAGGGGGATGAAAAACTGTTTTTT; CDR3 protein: CASSLSSFLQGDEKLFF
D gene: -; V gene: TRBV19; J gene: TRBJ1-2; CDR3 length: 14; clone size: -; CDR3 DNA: TGTGCCAGTACCCGTGGCACGCCGTGGTATGGCTACACCTTC; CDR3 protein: CASTRGTPWYGYTF
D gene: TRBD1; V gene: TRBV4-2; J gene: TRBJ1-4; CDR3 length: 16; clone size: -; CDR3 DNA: TGTGCCAGCAGCCAAGAAGGGACAGCAACTAATGAAAAACTGTTTTTT; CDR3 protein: CASSQEGTATNEKLFF
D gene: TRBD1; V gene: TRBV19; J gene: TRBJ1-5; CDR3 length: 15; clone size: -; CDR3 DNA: TGTGCCAGTAGTACGACAGGGGGCCTCAATCAGCCCCAGCATTTT; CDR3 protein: CASSTTGGLNQPQHF
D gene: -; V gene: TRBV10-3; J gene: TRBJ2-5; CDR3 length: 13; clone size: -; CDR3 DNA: TGTGCCATCAGTGAGTCGGGGGCCGAGACCCAGTACTTC; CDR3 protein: CAISESGAETQYF
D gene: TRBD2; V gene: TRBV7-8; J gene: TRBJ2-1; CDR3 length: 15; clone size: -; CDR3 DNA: TGTGCCAGCAGCTCAACTAGCGGGGGGGCCTGGGAGCAGTTCTTC; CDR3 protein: CASSSTSGGAWEQFF
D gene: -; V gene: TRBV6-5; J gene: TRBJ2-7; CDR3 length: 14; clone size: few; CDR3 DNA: TGTGCCAGCAGTTATCAGCCGCTAGCTTACGAGCAGTACTTC; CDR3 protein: CASSYQPLAYEQYF
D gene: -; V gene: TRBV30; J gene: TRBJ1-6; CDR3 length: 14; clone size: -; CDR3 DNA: TGTGCCTGGAGTGCGGGGACAACAAATTCACCCCTCCACTTT; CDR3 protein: CAWSAGTTNSPLHF
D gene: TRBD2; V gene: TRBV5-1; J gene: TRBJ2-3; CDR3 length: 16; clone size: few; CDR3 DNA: TGCGCCAGCAGCGCGGGGACTAGCGGATACACAGATACGCAGTATTTT; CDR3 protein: CASSAGTSGYTDTQYF
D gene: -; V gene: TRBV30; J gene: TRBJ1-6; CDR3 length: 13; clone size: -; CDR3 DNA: TGTGCCTGGAGGGCCGGGCCGGGGAGGCCCCTCCACTTT; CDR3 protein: CAWRAGPGRPLHF
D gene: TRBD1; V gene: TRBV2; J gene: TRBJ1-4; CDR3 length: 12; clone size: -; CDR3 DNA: TGTGCCAGCAGTGGACAGGGGAGAAAACTGTTTTTT; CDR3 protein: CASSGQGRKLFF
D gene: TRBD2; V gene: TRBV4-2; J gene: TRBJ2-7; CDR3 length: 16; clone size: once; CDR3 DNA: TGTGCCAGCAGCCAAGATGGGACTAGCGGGGGGTGGGAGCAGTACTTC; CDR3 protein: CASSQDGTSGGWEQYF
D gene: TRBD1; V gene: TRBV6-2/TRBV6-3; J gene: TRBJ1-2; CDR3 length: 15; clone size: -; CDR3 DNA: TGTGCCAGCAGTTCCGGGACAGGGAATAACTATGGCTACACCTTC; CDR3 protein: CASSSGTGNNYGYTF
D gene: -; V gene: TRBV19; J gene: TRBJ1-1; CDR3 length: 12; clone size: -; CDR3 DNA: TGTGCCAGTAACGACATGAACACTGAAGCTTTCTTT; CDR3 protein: CASNDMNTEAFF